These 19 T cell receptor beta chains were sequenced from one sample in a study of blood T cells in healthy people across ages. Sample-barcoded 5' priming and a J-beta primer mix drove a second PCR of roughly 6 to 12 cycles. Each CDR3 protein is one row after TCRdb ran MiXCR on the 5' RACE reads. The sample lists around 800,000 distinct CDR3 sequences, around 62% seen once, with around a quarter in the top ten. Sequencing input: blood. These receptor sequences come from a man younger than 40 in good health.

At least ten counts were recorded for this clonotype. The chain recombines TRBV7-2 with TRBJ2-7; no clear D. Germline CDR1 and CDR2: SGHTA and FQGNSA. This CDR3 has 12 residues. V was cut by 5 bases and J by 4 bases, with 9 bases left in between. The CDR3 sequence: CASSQVAYEQYF. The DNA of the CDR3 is TGTGCCAGCAGCCAAGTAGCTTACGAGCAGTACTTC.

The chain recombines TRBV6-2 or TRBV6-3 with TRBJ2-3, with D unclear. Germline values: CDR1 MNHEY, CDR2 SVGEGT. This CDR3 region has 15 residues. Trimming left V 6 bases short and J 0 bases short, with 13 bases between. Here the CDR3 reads CASSLTHRSTDTQYF. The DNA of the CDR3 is TGTGCCAGCAGCCTGACCCATCGGAGCACAGATACGCAGTATTTT.

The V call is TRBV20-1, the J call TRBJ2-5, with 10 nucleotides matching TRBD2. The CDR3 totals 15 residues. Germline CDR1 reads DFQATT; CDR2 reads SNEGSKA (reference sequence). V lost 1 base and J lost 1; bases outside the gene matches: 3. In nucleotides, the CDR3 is TGCAGTGCTAGAGGGCTAGCGGGGGTCCAAGAGACCCAGTACTTC. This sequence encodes CSARGLAGVQETQYF.

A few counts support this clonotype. The chain's CDR3 is CASSQPGHQIGEKLFF. The CDR3, as DNA: TGTGCCAGCAGCCAACCGGGACATCAAATTGGCGAAAAACTGTTTTTT. The rearrangement links TRBV4-2 to TRBJ1-4; maybe TRBD1 (6 bases). V lost 2 bases to trimming and J lost 8 bases, with 18 bases between them. The germline V gene has CDR1 LGHNA and CDR2 YNFKEQ. The CDR3 is 16 residues long.

The CDR3, as DNA: TGTGCCAGCAGCTTAGAGGCGGTTATCGGCTCCTACAATGAGCAGTTCTTC. Its protein is CASSLEAVIGSYNEQFF. The chain joins TRBV7-2 to TRBJ2-1; D ambiguous. CDR3 length: 17 residues. Trimming stripped 1 base from V and 0 bases from J, with 13 bases between. CDR1 is SGHTA, CDR2 FQGNSA, per germline.

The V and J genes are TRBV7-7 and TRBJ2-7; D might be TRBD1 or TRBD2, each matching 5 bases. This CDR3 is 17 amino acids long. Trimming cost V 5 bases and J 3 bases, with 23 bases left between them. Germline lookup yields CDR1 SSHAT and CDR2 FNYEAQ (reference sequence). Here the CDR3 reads CASSRGPGPRDLYEQYF. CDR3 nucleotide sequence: TGTGCCAGCAGCCGCGGGCCGGGACCCCGGGACCTCTACGAGCAGTACTTC.

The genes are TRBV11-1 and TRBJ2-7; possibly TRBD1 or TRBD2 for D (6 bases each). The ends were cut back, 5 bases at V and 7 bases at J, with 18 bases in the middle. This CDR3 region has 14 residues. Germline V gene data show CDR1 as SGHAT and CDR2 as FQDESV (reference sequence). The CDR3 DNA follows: TGTGCCAGCAGCCCCACTCGAGGGGGGCGAGAGCAGTACTTC. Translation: CASSPTRGGREQYF.

The CDR3 DNA sequence: TGCGCCAGCAGCCAAGCTGGACGGTTCTATGGCTACACCTTC. Its protein is CASSQAGRFYGYTF. The chain combines TRBV4-1 with TRBJ1-2; D is unresolved. This CDR3 is 14 amino acids long. Germline CDR1 reads MGHRA; CDR2 reads YSYEKL. V dropped 1 base and J dropped 4 bases, with 10 bases sitting between them.

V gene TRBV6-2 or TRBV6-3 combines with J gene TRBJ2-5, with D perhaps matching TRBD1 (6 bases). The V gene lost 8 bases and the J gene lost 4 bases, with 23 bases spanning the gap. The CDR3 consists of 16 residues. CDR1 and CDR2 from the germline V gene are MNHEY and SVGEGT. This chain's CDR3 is CASSLGGYRVGETQYF. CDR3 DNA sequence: TGTGCCAGCTCCCTAGGGGGATACAGGGTTGGAGAGACCCAGTACTTC.

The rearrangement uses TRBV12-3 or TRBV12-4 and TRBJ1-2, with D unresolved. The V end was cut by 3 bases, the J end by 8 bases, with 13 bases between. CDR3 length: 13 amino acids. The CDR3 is CASSFALHGGYTF. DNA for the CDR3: TGTGCCAGCAGTTTTGCCCTACACGGAGGCTACACCTTC.

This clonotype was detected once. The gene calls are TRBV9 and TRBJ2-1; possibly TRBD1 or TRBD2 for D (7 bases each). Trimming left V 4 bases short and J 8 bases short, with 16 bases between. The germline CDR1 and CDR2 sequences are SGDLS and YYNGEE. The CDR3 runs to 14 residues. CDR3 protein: CASSPQGGPYEQFF. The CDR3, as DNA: TGTGCCAGCAGCCCTCAGGGGGGGCCGTATGAGCAGTTCTTC. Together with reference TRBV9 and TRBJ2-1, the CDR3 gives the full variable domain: DSGVTQTPKHLITATGQRVTLRCSPRSGDLSVYWYQQSLDQGLQFLIQYYNGEERAKGNILERFSAQQFPDLHSELNLSSLELGDSALYFCASSPQGGPYEQFFGPGTRLTVL.

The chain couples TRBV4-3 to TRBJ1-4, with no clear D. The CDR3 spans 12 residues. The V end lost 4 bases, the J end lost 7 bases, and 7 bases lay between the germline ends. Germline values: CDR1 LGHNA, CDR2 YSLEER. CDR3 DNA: TGCGCCAGCAGCCGGGCTAGTGAAAAACTGTTTTTT. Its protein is CASSRASEKLFF.

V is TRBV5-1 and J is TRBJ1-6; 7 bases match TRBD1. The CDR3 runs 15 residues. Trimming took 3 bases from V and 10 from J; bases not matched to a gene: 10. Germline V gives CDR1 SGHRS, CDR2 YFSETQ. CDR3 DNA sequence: TGCGCCAGCAGCTCCCGACAGGGTCTTGGGTCACCCCTCCACTTT. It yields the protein CASSSRQGLGSPLHF.

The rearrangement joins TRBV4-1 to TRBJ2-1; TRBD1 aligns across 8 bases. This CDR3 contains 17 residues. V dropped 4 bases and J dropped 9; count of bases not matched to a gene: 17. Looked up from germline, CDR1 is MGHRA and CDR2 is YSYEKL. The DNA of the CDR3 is TGCGCCAGCAGCCGGTCTGACAGGGGAACATTTTCTTGTGAGCAGTTCTTC. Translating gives CASSRSDRGTFSCEQFF.

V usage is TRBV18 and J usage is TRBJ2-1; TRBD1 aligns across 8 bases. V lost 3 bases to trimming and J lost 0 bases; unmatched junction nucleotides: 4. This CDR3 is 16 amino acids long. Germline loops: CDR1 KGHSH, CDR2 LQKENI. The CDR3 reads CASSPPGQASYNEQFF. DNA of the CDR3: TGTGCCAGCTCACCTCCGGGACAGGCCTCCTACAATGAGCAGTTCTTC.

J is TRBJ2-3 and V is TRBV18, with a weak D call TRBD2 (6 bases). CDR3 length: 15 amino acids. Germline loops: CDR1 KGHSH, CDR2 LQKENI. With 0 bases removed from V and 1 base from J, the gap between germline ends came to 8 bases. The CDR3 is CASSPPASGTDTQYF. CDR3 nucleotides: TGTGCCAGCTCACCACCGGCTAGCGGCACAGATACGCAGTATTTT.

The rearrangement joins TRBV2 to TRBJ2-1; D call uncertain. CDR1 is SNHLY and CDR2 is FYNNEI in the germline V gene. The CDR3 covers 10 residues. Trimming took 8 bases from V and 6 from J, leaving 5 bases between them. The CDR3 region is CASVSNEQFF. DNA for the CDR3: TGTGCCAGCGTGAGCAATGAGCAGTTCTTC.

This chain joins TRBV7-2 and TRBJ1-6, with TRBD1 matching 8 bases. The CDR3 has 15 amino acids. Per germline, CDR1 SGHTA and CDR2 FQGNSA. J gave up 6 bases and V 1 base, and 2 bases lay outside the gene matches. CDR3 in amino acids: CASSLEQGVNSPLHF. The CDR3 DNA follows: TGTGCCAGCAGCTTAGAACAGGGGGTTAATTCACCCCTCCACTTT.

The chain's CDR3 is CASRWYQETQYF. CDR3 bases: TGTGCCAGCAGGTGGTACCAAGAGACCCAGTACTTC. J is TRBJ2-5 and V is TRBV7-9, with no clear D. Per the germline V gene, CDR1 is SEHNR and CDR2 is FQNEAQ (reference sequence). Trimming took 6 bases from V and 0 from J, leaving 5 bases between them. This CDR3 region has 12 residues.